One and the same sample provided the 18 T cell receptor beta chains below, sequenced in a study of T cells after yellow fever vaccination. MiXCR was run by TCRdb on the 5' RACE reads, yielding one entry per CDR3 protein. The sample carries a few hundred thousand distinct CDR3 sequences, roughly 4.3% recorded once. The sample consisted of PBMCs, taken 5 days after the yellow fever booster vaccination. Every receptor here comes from a man between 18 and 29 years old who received the YFV17D yellow fever vaccine.

Note on this clonotype: This may stem from a read error, because a much larger clone lies one nucleotide away. CDR3 protein: CASNPQDTHGWEKLFF. The CDR3, as DNA: TGTGCCAGCAACCCCCAAGACACCCATGGGTGGGAAAAACTGTTTTTT. The chain joins TRBV28 to TRBJ1-4; D call uncertain. The germline CDR1 and CDR2 sequences are MDHEN and SYDVKM. Between the trimmed V and J ends, which lost 7 bases and 8 bases, there was a span of 23 bases. CDR3 size: 16 residues.

In its sample, this clonotype was seen a few times. V and J are TRBV9 and TRBJ2-5; D is unclear. CDR1 SGDLS and CDR2 YYNGEE come from the germline V gene. CDR3 size: 13 residues. Trimming cost V 1 base and J 5 bases, with 9 bases left between them. The CDR3 here is CASSVLPMETQYF. In DNA form, the CDR3 reads TGTGCCAGCAGCGTACTCCCCATGGAGACCCAGTACTTC.

This clonotype showed up just a few times. The chain employs TRBV20-1 and TRBJ1-6; TRBD1 matches 8 bases. V was clipped by 4 bases and J by 9 bases; unmatched bases: 8. Germline V gene data show CDR1 as DFQATT and CDR2 as SNEGSKA (reference sequence). This CDR3 contains 14 residues. CDR3 in amino acids: CSANPTGVSSPLHF. DNA for the CDR3: TGCAGTGCTAATCCGACAGGGGTGAGTTCACCCCTCCACTTT.

In its sample, this clonotype was seen many times. This sequence joins TRBV29-1 and TRBJ2-7, with 10 nucleotides matching TRBD1. The CDR3 runs to 14 residues. Losses at the gene ends were 6 bases for V and 2 bases for J; bases not matched to a gene: 7. From germline, CDR1 is SQVTM and CDR2 ANQGSEA. The CDR3 sequence: CSVEPGQGPYEQYF. The CDR3 DNA is TGCAGCGTCGAGCCGGGACAGGGGCCCTACGAGCAGTACTTC.

This clonotype was seen many times. The chain employs TRBV15 and TRBJ2-7; 8 positions match TRBD1. Germline CDR1 reads LNHNV; CDR2 reads YYDKDF (reference sequence). Trimming cost V 0 bases and J 0 bases; bases outside gene matches: 7. The CDR3 extends over 17 amino acids. CDR3 residues: CATSRDLTGAYSYEQYF. For the CDR3, the DNA is TGTGCCACCAGCAGAGATCTGACAGGGGCCTACTCCTACGAGCAGTACTTC.

This clonotype was picked up many times. The rearrangement links TRBV7-3 to TRBJ2-3; 10 nucleotides line up with TRBD2. Per the germline V gene, CDR1 is SGHTA and CDR2 is FQGTGA. This CDR3 has 13 amino acids. V trimming: 5 bases; J trimming: 5 bases; junction bases outside the gene matches: 1. This CDR3 is CASSASGGDTQYF. In DNA, the CDR3 is TGTGCCAGCAGCGCTAGCGGGGGAGATACGCAGTATTTT.

This clonotype was observed a handful of times. J is TRBJ2-1 and V is TRBV11-3, with D perhaps given as TRBD1 or TRBD2 (5 bases each). Germline CDR1 SGHNT, CDR2 YENEEA. The CDR3 length is 14 residues. V was cut by 9 bases and J by 6 bases, with 18 bases left in between. CDR3 in amino acids: CASSGTDLTNEQFF. CDR3 in DNA: TGTGCCAGTTCCGGGACGGACTTGACCAATGAGCAGTTCTTC. Drawing the rest from reference TRBV11-3 and TRBJ2-1, the complete variable domain is EAGVVQSPRYKIIEKKQPVAFWCNPISGHNTLYWYLQNLGQGPELLIRYENEEAVDDSQLPKDRFSAERLKGVDSTLKIQPAELGDSAVYLCASSGTDLTNEQFFGPGTRLTVL.

This clonotype has only a few counts. The chain couples TRBV10-2 to TRBJ2-5, with D possibly being TRBD1 or TRBD2 (5 bases each). The CDR3 covers 15 residues. V gave up 5 bases and J gave up 5 bases, with 18 bases separating them. CDR1 and CDR2 from the germline V gene are WSHSY and SAAADI. The CDR3 DNA reads TGCGCCAGCAGTATCCTTACCGGGGCGGAGGAGACCCAGTACTTC. Its protein is CASSILTGAEETQYF.

This clonotype has at least ten counts. The chain combines TRBV5-1 with TRBJ2-5; no clear D. CDR1 is SGHRS and CDR2 is YFSETQ in the germline V gene. V was clipped by 0 bases and J by 5 bases, with 14 bases between them. This CDR3 is 15 amino acids long. The CDR3 region has the DNA TGCGCCAGCAGCTTGGCTGGGCCGAGCCGGGAGACCCAGTACTTC. This codes for CASSLAGPSRETQYF.

This clonotype was recorded a few times. The chain recombines TRBV6-5 with TRBJ2-5, with no clear D. Germline V CDR1 and CDR2: MNHEY, SVGAGI. CDR3 size: 13 residues. V lost 3 bases to trimming and J lost 5 bases, with 10 bases between them. The CDR3 DNA sequence: TGTGCCAGCAGTTATGGACGTGACGAGACCCAGTACTTC. It yields the protein CASSYGRDETQYF.

The chain has TRBV6-5 and TRBJ2-2; D not resolved. Trimming removed 0 bases from V and 5 bases from J, with 10 bases in between. This CDR3 has 15 residues. Germline lookup yields CDR1 MNHEY and CDR2 SVGAGI. The CDR3 loop reads CASSYSQMGTGELFF. CDR3 in DNA: TGTGCCAGCAGTTACTCTCAAATGGGGACCGGGGAGCTGTTTTTT.

This clonotype occurred many times. This rearrangement joins TRBV20-1 to TRBJ2-1; TRBD1 is a possible D gene (5 bases). Germline CDR1 is DFQATT and CDR2 is SNEGSKA (reference sequence). The CDR3 contains 13 residues. Between the trimmed V and J ends, which lost 3 bases and 5 bases, there was a span of 11 bases. The CDR3: CSARGWGDNEQFF. DNA of the CDR3: TGCAGTGCTAGGGGTTGGGGCGACAATGAGCAGTTCTTC.

The table lists this clonotype with many counts. The genes are TRBV7-2 and TRBJ1-2; 7 bases fit TRBD1. V was pared by 5 bases and J by 3 bases, with 3 bases of the junction left unmatched. Per the germline V gene, CDR1 is SGHTA and CDR2 is FQGNSA. CDR3 length equals 13 residues. CDR3 coding DNA: TGTGCCAGCAGCCAGACAGGGTACTATGGCTACACCTTC. Translation: CASSQTGYYGYTF.

V and J are TRBV6-5 and TRBJ2-5, with 8 bases identical to TRBD2. The CDR3 sequence is 17 residues long. Germline V gene sequence: CDR1 MNHEY, CDR2 SVGAGI. V lost 6 bases and J lost 5; bases outside the gene matches: 17. For the CDR3, the DNA is TGTGCCAGCAGCCCCGGGAGGGAGCCGGCCGTAGGTGAGACCCAGTACTTC. Translating it yields CASSPGREPAVGETQYF.

This clonotype was seen many times. The rearrangement uses TRBV6-5 and TRBJ1-1; no reliable D call. Germline CDR1 and CDR2: MNHEY and SVGAGI. Trimming left V 2 bases short and J 1 base short, with 5 bases between. This CDR3 spans 13 amino acids. This chain's CDR3 is CASSYNQNTEAFF. Written as DNA, the CDR3 is TGTGCCAGCAGTTACAACCAGAACACTGAAGCTTTCTTT.

In its sample, this clonotype was seen a few times. The gene calls are TRBV7-9 and TRBJ2-3; 12 nucleotides align to TRBD2. Germline CDR1 reads SEHNR; CDR2 reads FQNEAQ (reference sequence). V lost 5 bases and J lost 2; bases outside the gene matches: 8. The CDR3 sequence is 17 residues long. DNA for the CDR3: TGTGCCAGCAGCGGACAGCGGACTAGCGGGGACACAGATACGCAGTATTTT. Its protein product is CASSGQRTSGDTDTQYF.

The table lists this clonotype with many counts. The chain joins TRBV5-1 to TRBJ2-5, with a tentative D call TRBD1 (6 bases). Germline V gene lookup returns CDR1 SGHRS and CDR2 YFSETQ. CDR3 length: 14 residues. The V end was cut by 4 bases, the J end by 1 base, with 11 bases between. The CDR3 loop is CASSGRTAQETQYF. The CDR3 DNA follows: TGCGCCAGCAGCGGCCGGACAGCCCAAGAGACCCAGTACTTC.

The chain combines TRBV7-8 with TRBJ2-6, with 11 nucleotides matching TRBD1. The J segment lost 4 bases and the V segment lost 4 bases, leaving 6 bases of the junction unmatched. The germline V gene encodes CDR1 SGHVS and CDR2 FQNEAQ. The CDR3 covers 17 residues. CDR3: CASSSRTGGSGANVLTF. The CDR3 nucleotides are TGTGCCAGCAGCTCCCGGACAGGGGGCTCCGGGGCCAACGTCCTGACTTTC.